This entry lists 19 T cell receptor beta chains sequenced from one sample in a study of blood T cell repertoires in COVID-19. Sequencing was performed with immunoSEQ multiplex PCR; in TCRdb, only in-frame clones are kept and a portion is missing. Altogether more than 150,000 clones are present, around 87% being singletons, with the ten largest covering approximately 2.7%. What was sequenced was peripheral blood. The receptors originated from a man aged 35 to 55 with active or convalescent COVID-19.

The CDR3 nucleotides read TGTGCCAGCAGGGTGGCAGGGGGTTTCATAAGCTCGGATACGCAGTATTTT. Protein product: CASRVAGGFISSDTQYF. The rearrangement uses TRBV28 and TRBJ2-3; 7 bases match TRBD1. Unmatched junction bases numbered 18, after V lost 6 bases and J lost 6 bases. Germline V gene sequence: CDR1 MDHEN, CDR2 SYDVKM. This CDR3 is 17 amino acids long.

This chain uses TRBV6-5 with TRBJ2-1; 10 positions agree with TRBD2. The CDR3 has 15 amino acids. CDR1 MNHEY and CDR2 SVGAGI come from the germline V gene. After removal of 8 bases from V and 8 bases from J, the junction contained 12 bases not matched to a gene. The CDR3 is CASEEGPSGGDEQFF. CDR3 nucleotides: TGTGCCAGCGAGGAAGGGCCTAGCGGGGGCGATGAGCAGTTCTTC.

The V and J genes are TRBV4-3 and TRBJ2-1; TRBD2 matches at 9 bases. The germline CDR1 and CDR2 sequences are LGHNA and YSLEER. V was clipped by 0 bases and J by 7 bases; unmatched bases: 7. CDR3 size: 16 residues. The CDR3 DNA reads TGCGCCAGCAGCCAAGATCCCGGGACTAGCTTAAATGAGCAGTTCTTC. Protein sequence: CASSQDPGTSLNEQFF.

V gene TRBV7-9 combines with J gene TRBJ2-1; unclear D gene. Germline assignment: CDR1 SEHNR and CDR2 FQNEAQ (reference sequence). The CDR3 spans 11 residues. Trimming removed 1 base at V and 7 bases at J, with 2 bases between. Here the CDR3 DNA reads TGTGCCAGCAGCTTAGTAAATGAGCAGTTCTTC. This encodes CASSLVNEQFF.

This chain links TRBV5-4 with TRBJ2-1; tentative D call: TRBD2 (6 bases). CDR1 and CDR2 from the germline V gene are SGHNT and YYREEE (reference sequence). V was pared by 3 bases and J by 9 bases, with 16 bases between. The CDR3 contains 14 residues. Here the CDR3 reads CASSSGTGRGEQFF. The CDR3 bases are TGTGCCAGCAGCTCCGGAACCGGGAGAGGTGAGCAGTTCTTC.

The CDR3 sequence is CASRGFSNRAFF. As DNA, the CDR3 is TGTGCCAGCAGGGGGTTTTCGAACAGGGCTTTCTTT. The chain has TRBV2 and TRBJ1-1; tentatively, D is TRBD1 (5 bases). The CDR3 loop spans 12 amino acids. V lost 6 bases and J lost 11, with 16 bases in between. CDR1 is SNHLY and CDR2 is FYNNEI in the germline V gene.

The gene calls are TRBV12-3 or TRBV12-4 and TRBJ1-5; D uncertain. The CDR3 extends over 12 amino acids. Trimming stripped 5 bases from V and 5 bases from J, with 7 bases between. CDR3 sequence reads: CASSPQYQPQHF. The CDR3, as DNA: TGTGCCAGCAGTCCCCAATATCAGCCCCAGCATTTT.

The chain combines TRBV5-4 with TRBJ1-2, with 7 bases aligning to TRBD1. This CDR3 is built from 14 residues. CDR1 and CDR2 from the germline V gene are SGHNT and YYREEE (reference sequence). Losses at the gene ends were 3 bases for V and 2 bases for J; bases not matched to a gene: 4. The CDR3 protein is CASSSGQKNYGYTF. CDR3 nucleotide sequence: TGTGCCAGCAGCTCGGGACAGAAAAACTATGGCTACACCTTC. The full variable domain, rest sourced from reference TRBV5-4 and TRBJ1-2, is ETGVTQSPTHLIKTRGQQVTLRCSSQSGHNTVSWYQQALGQGPQFIFQYYREEENGRGNFPPRFSGLQFPNYSSELNVNALELDDSALYLCASSSGQKNYGYTFGSGTRLTVV.

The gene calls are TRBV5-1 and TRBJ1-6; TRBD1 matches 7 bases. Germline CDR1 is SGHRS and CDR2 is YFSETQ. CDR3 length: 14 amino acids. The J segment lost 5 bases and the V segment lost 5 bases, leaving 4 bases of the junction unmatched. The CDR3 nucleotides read TGCGCCAGCAGTACGGGACAGAATAATTCACCCCTCCACTTT. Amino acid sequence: CASSTGQNNSPLHF.

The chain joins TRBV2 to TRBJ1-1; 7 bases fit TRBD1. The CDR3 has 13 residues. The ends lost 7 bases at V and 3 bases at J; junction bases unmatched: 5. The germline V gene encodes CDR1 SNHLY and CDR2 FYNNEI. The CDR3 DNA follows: TGTGCCAGCACCACCACAGGGGACACTGAAGCTTTCTTT. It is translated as CASTTTGDTEAFF.

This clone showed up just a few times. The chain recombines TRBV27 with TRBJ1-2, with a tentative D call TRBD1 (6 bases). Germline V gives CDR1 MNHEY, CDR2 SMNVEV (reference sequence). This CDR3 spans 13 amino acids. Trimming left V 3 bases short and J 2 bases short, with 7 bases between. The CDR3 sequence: CASSFDRNYGYTF. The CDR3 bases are TGTGCCAGCAGTTTCGACAGGAACTATGGCTACACCTTC.

This chain's CDR3 is CASSTKTGATNTEAFF. CDR3 in DNA: TGTGCCAGTAGTACAAAGACAGGCGCTACGAACACTGAAGCTTTCTTT. The chain carries TRBV19 and TRBJ1-1; D is possibly TRBD1 (6 bases). The CDR3 is 16 amino acids. V lost 4 bases, J lost 1 base, and 16 bases lay in between. The germline CDR1 and CDR2 sequences are LNHDA and SQIVND (reference sequence).

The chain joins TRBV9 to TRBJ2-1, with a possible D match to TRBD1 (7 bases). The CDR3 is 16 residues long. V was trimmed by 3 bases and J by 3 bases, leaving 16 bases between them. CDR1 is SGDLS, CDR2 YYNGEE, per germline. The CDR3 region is CASSATEGAFYNEQFF. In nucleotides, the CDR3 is TGTGCCAGCAGCGCCACGGAGGGGGCCTTCTACAATGAGCAGTTCTTC.

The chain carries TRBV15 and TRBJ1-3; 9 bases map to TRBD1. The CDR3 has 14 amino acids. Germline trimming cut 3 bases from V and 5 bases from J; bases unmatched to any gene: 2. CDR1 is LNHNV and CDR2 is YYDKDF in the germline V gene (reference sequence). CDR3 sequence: CATSRDRGRNTIYF. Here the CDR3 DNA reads TGTGCCACCAGCAGGGACAGGGGAAGAAACACCATATATTTT.

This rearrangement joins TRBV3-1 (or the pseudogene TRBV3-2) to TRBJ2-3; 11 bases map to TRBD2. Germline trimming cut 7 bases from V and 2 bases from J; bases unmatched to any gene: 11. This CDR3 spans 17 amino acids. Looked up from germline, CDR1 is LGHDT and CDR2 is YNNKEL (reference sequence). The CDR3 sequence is CASTPGASGGNTDTQYF. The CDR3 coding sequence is TGTGCCAGCACCCCAGGGGCTAGCGGGGGGAACACAGATACGCAGTATTTT.

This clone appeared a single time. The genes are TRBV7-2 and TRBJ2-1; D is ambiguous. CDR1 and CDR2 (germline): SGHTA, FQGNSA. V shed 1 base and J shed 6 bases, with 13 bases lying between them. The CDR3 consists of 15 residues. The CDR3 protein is CASSLDGNSLNEQFF. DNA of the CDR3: TGTGCCAGCAGCTTAGATGGAAACAGTCTCAATGAGCAGTTCTTC.

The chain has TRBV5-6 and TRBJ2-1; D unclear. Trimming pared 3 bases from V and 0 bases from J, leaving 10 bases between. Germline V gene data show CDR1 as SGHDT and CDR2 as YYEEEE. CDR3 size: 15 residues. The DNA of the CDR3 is TGTGCCAGCAGCTCCCGCTCACTCTCCTACAATGAGCAGTTCTTC. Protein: CASSSRSLSYNEQFF.

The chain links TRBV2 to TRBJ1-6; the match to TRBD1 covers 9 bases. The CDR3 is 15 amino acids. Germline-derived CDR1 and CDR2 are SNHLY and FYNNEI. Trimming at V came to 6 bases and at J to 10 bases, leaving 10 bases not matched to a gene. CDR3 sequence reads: CASRDLRDRESPLHF. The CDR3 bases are TGTGCCAGCAGGGACCTCCGGGACAGGGAATCACCCCTCCACTTT.

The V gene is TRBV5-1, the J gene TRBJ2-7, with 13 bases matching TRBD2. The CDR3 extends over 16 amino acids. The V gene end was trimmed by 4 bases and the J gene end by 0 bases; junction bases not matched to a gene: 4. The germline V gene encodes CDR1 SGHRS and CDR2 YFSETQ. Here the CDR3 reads CASSAGLAGDSYEQYF. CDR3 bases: TGCGCCAGCAGCGCCGGACTAGCGGGGGACTCCTACGAGCAGTACTTC.